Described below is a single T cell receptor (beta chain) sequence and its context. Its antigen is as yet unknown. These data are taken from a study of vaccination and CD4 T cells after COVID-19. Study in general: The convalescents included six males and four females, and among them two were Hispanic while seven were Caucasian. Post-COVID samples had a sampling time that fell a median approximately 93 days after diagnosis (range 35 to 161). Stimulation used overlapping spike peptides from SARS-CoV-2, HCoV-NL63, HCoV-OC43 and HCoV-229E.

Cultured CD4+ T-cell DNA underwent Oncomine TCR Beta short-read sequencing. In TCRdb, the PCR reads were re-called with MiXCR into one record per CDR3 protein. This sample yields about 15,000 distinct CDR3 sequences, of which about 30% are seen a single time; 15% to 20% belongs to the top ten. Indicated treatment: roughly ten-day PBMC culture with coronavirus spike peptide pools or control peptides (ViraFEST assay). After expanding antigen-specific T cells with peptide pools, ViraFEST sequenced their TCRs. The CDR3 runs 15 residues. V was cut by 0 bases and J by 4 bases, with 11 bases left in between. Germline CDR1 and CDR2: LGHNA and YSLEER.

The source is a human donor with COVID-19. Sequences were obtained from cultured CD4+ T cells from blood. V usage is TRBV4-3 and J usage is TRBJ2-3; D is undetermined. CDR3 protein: CASSQDPSWADTQYF. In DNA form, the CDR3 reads TGCGCCAGCAGCCAAGATCCGAGTTGGGCAGATACGCAGTATTTT.